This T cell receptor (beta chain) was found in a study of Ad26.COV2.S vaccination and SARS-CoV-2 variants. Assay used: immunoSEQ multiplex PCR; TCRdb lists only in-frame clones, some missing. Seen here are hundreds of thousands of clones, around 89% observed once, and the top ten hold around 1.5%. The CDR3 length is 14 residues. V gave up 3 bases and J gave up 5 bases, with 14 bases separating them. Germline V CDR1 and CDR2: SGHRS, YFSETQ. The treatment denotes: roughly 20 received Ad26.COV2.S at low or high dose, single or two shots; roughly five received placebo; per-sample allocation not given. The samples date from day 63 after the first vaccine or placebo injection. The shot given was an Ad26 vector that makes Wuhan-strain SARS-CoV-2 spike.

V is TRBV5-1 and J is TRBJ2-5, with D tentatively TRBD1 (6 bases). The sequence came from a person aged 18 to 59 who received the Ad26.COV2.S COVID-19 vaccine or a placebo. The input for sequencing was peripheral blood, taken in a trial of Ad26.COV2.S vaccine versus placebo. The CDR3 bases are TGCGCCAGCAGCTCCCCCAGGGGTTGGGAGACCCAGTACTTC. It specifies CASSSPRGWETQYF.